The present T cell receptor beta chain was sequenced within a study of cytomegalovirus exposure and HLA in healthy donors. Study results and limitations: The classifier was said to identify cytomegalovirus status with high specificity and sensitivity. Researchers reported that a few CMV-associated chains were confirmed in vitro as CMV antigen-specific. Subsequent analysis of the 120 or so validation repertoires found a tendency for first-cohort TCR clusters to co-occur.

The assay was immunoSEQ multiplex PCR, and TCRdb's table has in-frame clones only and misses some. The sample yields about 130,000 clones, almost 85% seen once. In the case of this clone: The antigen remains unidentified.

In germline, CDR1 is SGDLS, CDR2 YYNGEE. The CDR3 consists of 14 residues. V was trimmed by 0 bases and J by 5 bases, leaving 11 bases between them. This clonotype was sampled from a man aged 25 to 40 in good health and CMV-seropositive. Source material: PBMCs. The rearrangement links TRBV9 to TRBJ1-2; a weak D match, TRBD1 (5 bases). The CDR3 reads CASSVAAGKYGYTF. The CDR3 DNA reads TGTGCCAGCAGCGTAGCAGCAGGGAAATATGGCTACACCTTC.